What follows is one T cell receptor (beta chain) and its context. No antigen is known for it. This sample was included in a study of cytomegalovirus exposure and HLA in healthy donors. Study summary: An early release of data contained approximately 80 million unique TCRs, which came from HLA-typed donors.

The CDR3 spans 13 residues. Germline CDR1 SGHVS, CDR2 FQNEAQ. Trimming took 5 bases from V and 3 from J, leaving 11 bases between them. Study results and limitations: A later analysis appeared to link common viral pathogens to several of the most significant clusters. Earlier analysis looked at TCR beta V segments, and most were productive about 87% or about 30% of the time. Presence/absence comparisons presumed near-even sequencing depth among donors.

The PCR contained 60 Vbeta and 13 Jbeta primers. Clones were read by immunoSEQ multiplex PCR, and TCRdb kept only the in-frame ones, dropping some. The table has 150,000 to 200,000 clones, approximately 77% seen once; the top ten hold about 7.9%. The sequenced material came from PBMCs. The source is a male donor in good health and CMV-seropositive. The rearrangement links TRBV7-8 to TRBJ2-7; maybe TRBD1 (5 bases). CDR3 amino acids: CASSRLQGYEQYF. Written as DNA, the CDR3 is TGTGCCAGCAGCAGACTTCAGGGCTACGAGCAGTACTTC.